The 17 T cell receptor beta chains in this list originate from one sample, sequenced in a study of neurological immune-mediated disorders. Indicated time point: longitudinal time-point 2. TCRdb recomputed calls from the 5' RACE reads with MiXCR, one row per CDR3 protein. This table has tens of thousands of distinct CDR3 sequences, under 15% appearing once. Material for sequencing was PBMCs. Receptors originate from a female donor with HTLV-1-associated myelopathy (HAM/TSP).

The CDR3 sequence: CASSASGGVYNEQFF. The CDR3 DNA reads as TGCGCCAGCAGTGCTAGCGGGGGGGTCTACAATGAGCAGTTCTTC. The chain links TRBV10-1 to TRBJ2-1, with 12 positions matching TRBD2. The V and J ends lost 4 bases and 3 bases, in that order; junction bases with no gene match: 1. The CDR3 is 15 amino acids. CDR1 and CDR2 from the germline V gene are WNHNN and SYGVQD (reference sequence).

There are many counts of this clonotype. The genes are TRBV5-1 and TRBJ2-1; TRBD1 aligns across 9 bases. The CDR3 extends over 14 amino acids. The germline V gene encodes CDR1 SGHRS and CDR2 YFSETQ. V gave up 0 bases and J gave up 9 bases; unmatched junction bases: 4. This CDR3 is CASSLAQGAGEQFF. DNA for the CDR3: TGCGCCAGCAGCTTGGCACAGGGGGCGGGTGAGCAGTTCTTC. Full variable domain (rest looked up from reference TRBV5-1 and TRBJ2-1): KAGVTQTPRYLIKTRGQQVTLSCSPISGHRSVSWYQQTPGQGLQFLFEYFSETQRNKGNFPGRFSGRQFSNSRSEMNVSTLELGDSALYLCASSLAQGAGEQFFGPGTRLTVL.

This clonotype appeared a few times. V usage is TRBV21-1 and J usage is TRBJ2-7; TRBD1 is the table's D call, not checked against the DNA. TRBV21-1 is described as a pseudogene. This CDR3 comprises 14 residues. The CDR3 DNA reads TGTGCCAGCAGCGCCTGGGACAGGGGGTCCGAGCAGTACTTC. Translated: CASSAWDRGSEQYF.

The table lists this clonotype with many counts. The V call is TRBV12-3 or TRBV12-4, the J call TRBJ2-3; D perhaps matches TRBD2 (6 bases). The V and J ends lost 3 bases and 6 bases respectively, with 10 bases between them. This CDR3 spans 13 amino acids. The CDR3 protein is CASSFGTDDTQYF. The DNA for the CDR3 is TGTGCCAGCAGTTTTGGGACTGACGATACGCAGTATTTT.

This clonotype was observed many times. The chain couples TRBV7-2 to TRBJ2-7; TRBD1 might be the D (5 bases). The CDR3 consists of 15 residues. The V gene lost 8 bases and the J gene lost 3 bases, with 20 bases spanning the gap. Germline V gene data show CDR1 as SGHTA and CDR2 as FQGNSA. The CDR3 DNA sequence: TGTGCCAGCGGACCAGAGATTCAGGGATTCTACGAGCAGTACTTC. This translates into CASGPEIQGFYEQYF.

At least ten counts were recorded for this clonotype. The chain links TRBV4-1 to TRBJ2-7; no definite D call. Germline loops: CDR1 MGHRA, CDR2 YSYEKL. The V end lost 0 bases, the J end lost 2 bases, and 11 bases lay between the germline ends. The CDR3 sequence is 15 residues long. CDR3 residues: CASSQDTVGPYEQYF. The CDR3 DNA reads TGCGCCAGCAGCCAAGATACGGTAGGACCCTACGAGCAGTACTTC.

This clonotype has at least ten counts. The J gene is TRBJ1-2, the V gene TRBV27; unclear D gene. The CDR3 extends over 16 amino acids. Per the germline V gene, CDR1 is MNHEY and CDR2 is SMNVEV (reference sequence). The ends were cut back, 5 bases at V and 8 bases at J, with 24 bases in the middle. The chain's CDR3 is CASSRRLGSPTTGYTF. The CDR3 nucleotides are TGTGCCAGCAGTCGACGACTCGGGTCCCCTACGACCGGCTACACCTTC.

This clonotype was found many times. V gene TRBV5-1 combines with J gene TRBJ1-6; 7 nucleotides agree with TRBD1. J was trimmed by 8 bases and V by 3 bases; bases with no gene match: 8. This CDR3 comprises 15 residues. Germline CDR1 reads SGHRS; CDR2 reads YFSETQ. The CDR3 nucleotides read TGCGCCAGCAGCTGGGGACAGTCACGGGATTCACCCCTCCACTTT. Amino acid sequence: CASSWGQSRDSPLHF.

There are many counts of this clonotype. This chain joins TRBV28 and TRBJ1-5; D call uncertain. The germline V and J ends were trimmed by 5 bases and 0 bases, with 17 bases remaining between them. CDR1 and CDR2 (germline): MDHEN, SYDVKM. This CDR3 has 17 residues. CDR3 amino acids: CASSPRGLQNSNQPQHF. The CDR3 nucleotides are TGTGCCAGCAGTCCACGAGGCCTCCAAAATAGCAATCAGCCCCAGCATTTT.

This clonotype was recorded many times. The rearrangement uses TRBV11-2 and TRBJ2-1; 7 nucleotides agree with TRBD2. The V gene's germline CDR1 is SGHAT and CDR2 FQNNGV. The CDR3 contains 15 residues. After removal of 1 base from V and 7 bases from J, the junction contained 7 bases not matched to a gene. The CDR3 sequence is CASSLAGGLSNEQFF. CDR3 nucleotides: TGTGCCAGCAGCTTAGCGGGGGGTCTGTCGAATGAGCAGTTCTTC.

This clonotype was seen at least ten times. The CDR3 reads CASSYRGTFNYGYTF. The CDR3 nucleotides read TGTGCCAGCAGTTACCGAGGGACGTTTAACTATGGCTACACCTTC. The chain couples TRBV6-5 to TRBJ1-2; possibly TRBD1 for D (5 bases). Deletions cut 2 bases from V and 1 base from J, with 11 bases between. This CDR3 has 15 amino acids. Looked up from germline, CDR1 is MNHEY and CDR2 is SVGAGI.

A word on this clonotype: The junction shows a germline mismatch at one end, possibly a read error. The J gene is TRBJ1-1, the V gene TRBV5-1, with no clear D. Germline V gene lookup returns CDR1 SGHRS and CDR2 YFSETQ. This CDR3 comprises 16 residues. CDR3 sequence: CASSPPTAGTYSEASF. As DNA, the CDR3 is TGCGCCAGCAGCCCACCCACAGCGGGTACTTACTCTGAAGCTTCCTTT. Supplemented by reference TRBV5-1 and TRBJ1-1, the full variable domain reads KAGVTQTPRYLIKTRGQQVTLSCSPISGHRSVSWYQQTPGQGLQFLFEYFSETQRNKGNFPGRFSGRQFSNSRSEMNVSTLELGDSALYLCASSPPTAGTYSEASFGQGTRLTVV.

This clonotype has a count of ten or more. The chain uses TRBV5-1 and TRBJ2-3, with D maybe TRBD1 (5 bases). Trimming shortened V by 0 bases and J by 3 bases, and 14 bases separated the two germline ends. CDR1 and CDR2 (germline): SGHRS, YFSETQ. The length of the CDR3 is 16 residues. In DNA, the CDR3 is TGCGCCAGCAGCTTGGATCCCGCAGGGTTAACAGATACGCAGTATTTT. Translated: CASSLDPAGLTDTQYF.

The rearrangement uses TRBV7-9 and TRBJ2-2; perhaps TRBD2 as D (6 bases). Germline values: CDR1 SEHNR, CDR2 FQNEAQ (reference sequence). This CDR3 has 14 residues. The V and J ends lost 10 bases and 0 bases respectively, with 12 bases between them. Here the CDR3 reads CAIRGLTNTGELFF. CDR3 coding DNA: TGTGCCATCCGGGGACTGACGAACACCGGGGAGCTGTTTTTT. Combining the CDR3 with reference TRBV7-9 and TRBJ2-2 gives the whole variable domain DTGVSQNPRHKITKRGQNVTFRCDPISEHNRLYWYRQTLGQGPEFLTYFQNEAQLEKSRLLSDRFSAERPKGSFSTLEIQRTEQGDSAMYLCAIRGLTNTGELFFGEGSRLTVL.

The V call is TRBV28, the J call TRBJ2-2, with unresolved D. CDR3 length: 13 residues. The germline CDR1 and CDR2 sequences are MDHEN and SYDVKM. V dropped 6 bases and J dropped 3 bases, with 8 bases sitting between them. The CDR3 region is CASSDTHTGELFF. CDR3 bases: TGTGCCAGCAGCGACACCCACACCGGGGAGCTGTTTTTT.

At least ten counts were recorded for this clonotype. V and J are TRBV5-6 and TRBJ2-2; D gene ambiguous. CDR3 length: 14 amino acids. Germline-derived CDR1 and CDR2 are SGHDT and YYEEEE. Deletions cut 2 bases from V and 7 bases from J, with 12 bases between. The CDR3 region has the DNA TGTGCCAGCAGCTTTTCCCCGGGCGGCGGGGAGCTGTTTTTT. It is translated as CASSFSPGGGELFF.

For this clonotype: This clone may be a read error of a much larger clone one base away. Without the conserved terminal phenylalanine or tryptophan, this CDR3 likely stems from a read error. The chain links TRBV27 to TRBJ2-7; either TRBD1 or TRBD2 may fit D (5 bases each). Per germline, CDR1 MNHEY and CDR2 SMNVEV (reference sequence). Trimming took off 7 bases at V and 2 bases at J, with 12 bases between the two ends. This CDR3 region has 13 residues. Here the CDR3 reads CASKQGEAYEQYL. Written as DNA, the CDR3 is TGTGCCAGCAAGCAGGGAGAGGCCTACGAGCAGTACTTA.